The 26 T cell receptor beta chains in this list originate from one sample, sequenced in a study of blood T cell repertoires in COVID-19. Profiling relied on immunoSEQ multiplex PCR, and the TCRdb table lists in-frame clones only, not all of them. This sample has about 180,000 clones; about 89% occur once, and the top ten carry 1.9%. The specimen was peripheral blood. The source is a man younger than 35 who had recovered from COVID-19.

This rearrangement joins TRBV15 to TRBJ2-7; 11 nucleotides line up with TRBD1. There are 13 residues in the CDR3. CDR1 and CDR2 (germline): LNHNV, YYDKDF (reference sequence). After removal of 6 bases from V and 5 bases from J, the junction contained 3 bases not matched to a gene. The DNA of the CDR3 is TGTGCCACCAGGGACAGGGGGCGAGACGAGCAGTACTTC. This gives the protein CATRDRGRDEQYF.

This clone has a single count. The rearrangement uses TRBV3-1 (or the pseudogene TRBV3-2) and TRBJ2-7, with TRBD1 matching 10 bases. The trim removed 0 bases at V and 3 bases at J, leaving 14 bases unmatched. Germline loops: CDR1 LGHDT, CDR2 YNNKEL (reference sequence). CDR3 length: 19 amino acids. The CDR3 sequence is CASSQDFSGQGGLVYEQYF. For the CDR3, the DNA is TGTGCCAGCAGCCAAGATTTCTCCGGACAGGGGGGGCTGGTCTACGAGCAGTACTTC.

This chain joins TRBV9 and TRBJ1-5; D uncertain. Germline CDR1 reads SGDLS; CDR2 reads YYNGEE. V was cut by 3 bases and J by 0 bases, with 7 bases left in between. This CDR3 contains 14 residues. As DNA, the CDR3 is TGTGCCAGCAGCGCCCCCCTTAGCAATCAGCCCCAGCATTTT. Translation: CASSAPLSNQPQHF. Looking up the rest from reference TRBV9 and TRBJ1-5 gives the full variable domain: DSGVTQTPKHLITATGQRVTLRCSPRSGDLSVYWYQQSLDQGLQFLIQYYNGEERAKGNILERFSAQQFPDLHSELNLSSLELGDSALYFCASSAPLSNQPQHFGDGTRLSIL.

The rearrangement uses TRBV7-9 and TRBJ1-1; weak D call: TRBD1 (6 bases). CDR1 SEHNR and CDR2 FQNEAQ come from the germline V gene (reference sequence). The CDR3 is made up of 17 amino acids. Between the trimmed V and J ends, which lost 5 bases and 0 bases, there was a span of 19 bases. The CDR3 nucleotides are TGTGCCAGCAGCCCACTAAGCTCGACAGGAATGAACACTGAAGCTTTCTTT. Amino acids: CASSPLSSTGMNTEAFF.

The chain carries TRBV7-2 and TRBJ1-5, with 8 bases matching TRBD1. Germline V gene lookup returns CDR1 SGHTA and CDR2 FQGNSA. The length of the CDR3 is 14 residues. The V segment lost 5 bases and the J segment 4 bases; nucleotides outside the gene matches: 4. CDR3 DNA: TGTGCCAGCAGCCCAACAGGGGGAAATCAGCCCCAGCATTTT. Amino acids: CASSPTGGNQPQHF.

The chain joins TRBV19 to TRBJ1-3; D is ambiguous. This CDR3 has 12 residues. Trimming removed 3 bases at V and 10 bases at J, with 10 bases between. Per the germline V gene, CDR1 is LNHDA and CDR2 is SQIVND (reference sequence). Here the CDR3 DNA reads TGTGCCAGTAGTATGTCGGCCGGGACCATATATTTT. Protein product: CASSMSAGTIYF. The variable domain in full, completed from reference TRBV19 and TRBJ1-3, reads DGGITQSPKYLFRKEGQNVTLSCEQNLNHDAMYWYRQDPGQGLRLIYYSQIVNDFQKGDIAEGYSVSREKKESFPLTVTSAQKNPTAFYLCASSMSAGTIYFGEGSWLTVV.

The chain uses TRBV6-5 and TRBJ2-7, with TRBD1 as a possible D gene (6 bases). This CDR3 is built from 16 residues. In germline, CDR1 is MNHEY, CDR2 SVGAGI. V was trimmed by 0 bases and J by 3 bases, leaving 15 bases between them. CDR3 in amino acids: CASSYSGTFKYYEQYF. The CDR3 DNA sequence: TGTGCCAGCAGTTACTCTGGGACATTCAAATACTACGAGCAGTACTTC.

The CDR3 spells CASSDPYRGNEQFF. The CDR3 DNA sequence: TGTGCCAGCAGCGACCCCTACAGGGGCAATGAGCAGTTCTTC. The chain employs TRBV7-9 and TRBJ2-1; TRBD1 matches at 7 bases. V lost 5 bases, J lost 6 bases, and 7 bases stayed unmatched. The CDR3 runs to 14 residues. The germline V gene encodes CDR1 SEHNR and CDR2 FQNEAQ (reference sequence). Using reference TRBV7-9 and TRBJ2-1 for the parts outside the CDR3, the full variable domain is DTGVSQNPRHKITKRGQNVTFRCDPISEHNRLYWYRQTLGQGPEFLTYFQNEAQLEKSRLLSDRFSAERPKGSFSTLEIQRTEQGDSAMYLCASSDPYRGNEQFFGPGTRLTVL.

This chain uses TRBV19 with TRBJ2-7; a weak D match, TRBD1 (6 bases). The CDR3 loop spans 16 amino acids. CDR1 and CDR2 (germline): LNHDA, SQIVND (reference sequence). V gave up 1 base and J gave up 3 bases, with 16 bases separating them. The CDR3 loop is CASSIGGQRFFYEQYF. CDR3 nucleotide sequence: TGTGCCAGTAGTATAGGCGGACAGCGTTTCTTCTACGAGCAGTACTTC.

The sample holds one count of this clone. The V gene is TRBV20-1, the J gene TRBJ2-3, with D uncertain. Between the trimmed V and J ends, which lost 0 bases and 5 bases, there was a span of 3 bases. CDR1 and CDR2 (germline): DFQATT, SNEGSKA (reference sequence). This CDR3 is 11 amino acids long. CDR3 coding DNA: TGCAGTGCTAGAGAGCGAGATACGCAGTATTTT. This gives the protein CSARERDTQYF.

This rearrangement joins TRBV5-1 to TRBJ1-4; 8 nucleotides match TRBD1. There are 15 residues in the CDR3. J lost 3 bases, V lost 4 bases, and 5 bases had no gene match. Looked up from germline, CDR1 is SGHRS and CDR2 is YFSETQ. Written as DNA, the CDR3 is TGCGCCAGCAGCCACGGGACAGGTCCTAATGAAAAACTGTTTTTT. It yields the protein CASSHGTGPNEKLFF.

This rearrangement joins TRBV6-2 or TRBV6-3 to TRBJ2-7, with 7 positions matching TRBD2. Germline trimming cut 6 bases from V and 2 bases from J; bases unmatched to any gene: 10. CDR1 and CDR2 from the germline V gene are MNHEY and SVGEGT. The CDR3 sequence is 15 residues long. CDR3 nucleotides: TGTGCCAGCAGCCAACCGGGACTATCGACCTACGAGCAGTACTTC. Translated, it gives CASSQPGLSTYEQYF.

The chain employs TRBV7-2 and TRBJ1-2; TRBD1 aligns across 10 bases. CDR3 length equals 14 residues. The germline CDR1 and CDR2 sequences are SGHTA and FQGNSA. The trim removed 5 bases at V and 7 bases at J, leaving 7 bases unmatched. CDR3 DNA: TGTGCCAGCAGCCAGGACAGGGGGATTGTTGGCTACACCTTC. It translates to CASSQDRGIVGYTF.

The rearrangement links TRBV7-3 to TRBJ2-2; no definite D call. The CDR3 sequence is 12 residues long. The V end was cut by 4 bases, the J end by 5 bases, with 5 bases between. Germline V CDR1 and CDR2: SGHTA, FQGTGA. Here the CDR3 DNA reads TGTGCCAGCAGCTCAGATACCGGGGAGCTGTTTTTT. It is translated as CASSSDTGELFF.

V usage is TRBV14 and J usage is TRBJ2-7, with 10 bases lining up with TRBD1. Germline V gives CDR1 SGHDN, CDR2 FVKESK. Losses at the gene ends were 4 bases for V and 6 bases for J; bases not matched to a gene: 6. CDR3 length equals 14 residues. The CDR3 DNA sequence: TGTGCCAGCAGCCCGGGACAGGGGTTGGGCGAGCAGTACTTC. It codes for CASSPGQGLGEQYF.

This clone appeared a single time. The rearrangement links TRBV24-1 to TRBJ2-2; 7 positions match TRBD1. Germline trimming cut 1 base from V and 4 bases from J; bases unmatched to any gene: 8. The CDR3 length is 17 residues. Germline-derived CDR1 and CDR2 are KGHDR and SFDVKD. CDR3 loop: CATSDFPGQEITGELFF. The CDR3 nucleotides are TGTGCCACCAGTGATTTCCCCGGACAGGAGATCACCGGGGAGCTGTTTTTT.

In this sample, this clone turned up once. The V gene is TRBV19, the J gene TRBJ2-7; maybe TRBD1 (6 bases). The CDR3 contains 14 residues. CDR1 is LNHDA, CDR2 SQIVND, per germline (reference sequence). The germline V and J ends were trimmed by 1 base and 4 bases, with 11 bases remaining between them. CDR3 in DNA: TGTGCCAGTAGTATAGCACACAGGGCGTACGAGCAGTACTTC. Its translation is CASSIAHRAYEQYF.

This chain uses TRBV6-1 with TRBJ1-1; a weak D match, TRBD1 (6 bases). Germline V gene lookup returns CDR1 MNHNS and CDR2 SASEGT. The CDR3 has 13 residues. V was shortened by 5 bases and J by 4 bases, with 11 bases between the two germline ends. The chain's CDR3 is CASSNRAGTEAFF. In DNA, the CDR3 is TGTGCCAGCAGTAACAGGGCGGGCACTGAAGCTTTCTTT.

The chain combines TRBV20-1 with TRBJ2-2; D remains ambiguous. The CDR3 loop spans 11 amino acids. Germline-derived CDR1 and CDR2 are DFQATT and SNEGSKA (reference sequence). V lost 2 bases, J lost 11 bases, and 9 bases lay in between. DNA of the CDR3: TGCAGTGCTAGAATCGGCGGAGAGCTGTTTTTT. Translating gives CSARIGGELFF.

The chain has TRBV2 and TRBJ2-1, with unresolved D. This CDR3 has 17 amino acids. Germline V gives CDR1 SNHLY, CDR2 FYNNEI. Deletions cut 2 bases from V and 2 bases from J, with 16 bases between. The DNA for the CDR3 is TGTGCCAGCAGTGAACGCTTGGAGCTCCCCACCTACAATGAGCAGTTCTTC. Its translation is CASSERLELPTYNEQFF.

The chain has TRBV24-1 and TRBJ2-1, with a possible D match to TRBD2 (6 bases). Between the trimmed V and J ends, which lost 4 bases and 9 bases, there was a span of 15 bases. In germline, CDR1 is KGHDR, CDR2 SFDVKD. The CDR3 contains 14 residues. CDR3 residues: CATSDRTKDAEQFF. CDR3 nucleotide sequence: TGTGCCACCAGTGACAGGACTAAAGATGCTGAGCAGTTCTTC.

The chain couples TRBV7-8 to TRBJ2-1; 9 bases map to TRBD2. CDR1 is SGHVS, CDR2 FQNEAQ, per germline. The CDR3 loop spans 14 amino acids. J gave up 6 bases and V 1 base, and 1 base lay outside the gene matches. The CDR3 nucleotides are TGTGCCAGCAGCTTAGGACTAGCGGTCAATGAGCAGTTCTTC. It translates to CASSLGLAVNEQFF. Drawing the rest from reference TRBV7-8 and TRBJ2-1, the complete variable domain is GAGVSQSPRYKVAKRGQDVALRCDPISGHVSLFWYQQALGQGPEFLTYFQNEAQLDKSGLPSDRFFAERPEGSVSTLKIQRTQQEDSAVYLCASSLGLAVNEQFFGPGTRLTVL.

This chain joins TRBV10-2 and TRBJ2-7; D gene unclear. The CDR3 has 11 amino acids. Between the trimmed V and J ends, which lost 4 bases and 6 bases, there was a span of 7 bases. Germline V gene lookup returns CDR1 WSHSY and CDR2 SAAADI. CDR3 loop: CASSVGGEQYF. CDR3 sequence (DNA): TGCGCCAGCAGTGTCGGCGGCGAGCAGTACTTC.

The CDR3 DNA reads TGTGCCAGTAGTAAGAAGACTAGCGGGTACGAGCAGTACTTC. Residues: CASSKKTSGYEQYF. This chain connects TRBV19 to TRBJ2-7; 10 bases are a match to TRBD2. Looked up from germline, CDR1 is LNHDA and CDR2 is SQIVND (reference sequence). J gave up 4 bases and V 4 bases, and 4 bases lay outside the gene matches. The CDR3 has 14 residues.

The chain employs TRBV10-3 and TRBJ1-2; a possible D gene is TRBD1 (5 bases). The CDR3 runs to 12 residues. Per germline, CDR1 ENHRY and CDR2 SYGVKD. Trimming removed 7 bases at V and 7 bases at J, with 13 bases between. The CDR3 here is CAITERGFGYTF. CDR3 sequence (DNA): TGTGCCATCACCGAAAGGGGTTTTGGCTACACCTTC.

This sequence joins TRBV11-2 and TRBJ2-5; tentative D call: TRBD2 (6 bases). V shed 5 bases and J shed 1 base, with 23 bases lying between them. Germline V gene sequence: CDR1 SGHAT, CDR2 FQNNGV. The CDR3 runs to 18 residues. The CDR3 region has the DNA TGTGCCAGCAGCCTCGCCCCCGGTAGTAGCGGACCCCAAGAGACCCAGTACTTC. Its protein product is CASSLAPGSSGPQETQYF. Supplemented by reference TRBV11-2 and TRBJ2-5, the full variable domain reads EAGVAQSPRYKIIEKRQSVAFWCNPISGHATLYWYQQILGQGPKLLIQFQNNGVVDDSQLPKDRFSAERLKGVDSTLKIQPAKLEDSAVYLCASSLAPGSSGPQETQYFGPGTRLLVL.